This entry concerns a single TCR beta chain. Its specificity is not known. This sample stems from a study of neurological immune-mediated disorders. TCRdb reanalysed the 5' RACE reads using MiXCR and keeps one entry per CDR3 protein. The table lists roughly 70,000 distinct CDR3 sequences, 4.8% of them singletons. The CDR3 consists of 15 residues. Trimming pared 6 bases from V and 6 bases from J, leaving 15 bases between. The germline V gene has CDR1 SGHTA and CDR2 FQGNSA. Study-level points and caveats: No CDR3 amino acid sequences recurred among expanded clones across subjects, suggesting private repertoires in all groups.

The chain has TRBV7-2 and TRBJ1-6; D gene ambiguous. The sequencing sample was made of PBMCs. The TCR sequence derives from a woman between 70 and 85 years old with multiple sclerosis. CDR3 DNA: TGTGCCAGCAGTCCTGCCGGGCTGGCTAATTCACCCCTCCACTTT. Amino acids: CASSPAGLANSPLHF.